This T cell receptor (beta chain) was obtained from a study of early T cells in non-severe SARS-CoV-2 infection. Regarding the study as a whole: Using VDJdb, the matching emphasized anti-spike CD8 responses while missing private and CD4 specificities.

Concerning this clonotype: What it binds is unknown.

This CDR3 region has 15 residues. In germline, CDR1 is LGHDT, CDR2 YNNKEL (reference sequence). V was clipped by 4 bases and J by 3 bases, with 13 bases between them. As part of library construction, unique molecular identifiers were attached to individual cDNA molecules. MiXCR was run by TCRdb on the 5' RACE reads, yielding one entry per CDR3 protein. Of 37,000 or so distinct CDR3 sequences in the sample, roughly 4.3% were seen once. The source material was whole blood. This chain links TRBV3-1 with TRBJ1-3; D not resolved. The receptor was isolated from an adult who was a healthcare worker with PCR-confirmed SARS-CoV-2 infection or an uninfected control (not recorded which). The CDR3 region is CASSPGRRNGNTIYF. CDR3 DNA: TGTGCCAGCAGCCCAGGACGGAGAAATGGAAACACCATATATTTT.